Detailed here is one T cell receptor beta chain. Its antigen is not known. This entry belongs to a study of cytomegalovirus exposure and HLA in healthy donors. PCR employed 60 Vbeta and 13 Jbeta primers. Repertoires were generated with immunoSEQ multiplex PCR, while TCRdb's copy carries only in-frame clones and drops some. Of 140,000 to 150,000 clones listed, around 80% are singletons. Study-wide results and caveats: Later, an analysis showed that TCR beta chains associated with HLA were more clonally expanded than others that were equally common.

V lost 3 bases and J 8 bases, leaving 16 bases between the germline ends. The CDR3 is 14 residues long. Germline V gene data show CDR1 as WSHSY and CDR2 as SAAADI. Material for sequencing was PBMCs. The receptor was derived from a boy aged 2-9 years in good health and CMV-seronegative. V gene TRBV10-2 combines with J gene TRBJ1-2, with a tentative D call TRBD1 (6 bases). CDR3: CASSDRGAQGGYTF. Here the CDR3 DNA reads TGCGCCAGCAGTGATCGGGGGGCGCAGGGCGGCTACACCTTC.